This TCR beta chain came from a study of blood T cell repertoires in COVID-19. In its sample, this clone was seen once. The CDR3 loop spans 16 amino acids. Trimming cost V 5 bases and J 3 bases, with 16 bases left between them. The V gene's germline CDR1 is SEHNR and CDR2 FQNEAQ (reference sequence). Libraries were prepared by immunoSEQ multiplex PCR; TCRdb keeps only in-frame clonotypes and omits some of them. The table includes some 350,000 clones, approximately 88% detected once. Sequenced input: peripheral blood. V usage is TRBV7-9 and J usage is TRBJ2-2; D may be TRBD2 (6 bases). This receptor was taken from a woman aged 30 to 39 with COVID-19, enrolled during active disease. The CDR3 spells CASSLTTSPDTGELFF. CDR3 DNA: TGTGCCAGCAGCCTCACGACTAGTCCGGACACCGGGGAGCTGTTTTTT.